These 27 T cell receptor beta chains came from one sample sequenced in a study of shared clonotypes between healthy human individuals. TCRdb keeps only in-frame clones here, not all; method: immunoSEQ multiplex PCR. In the table there are 1,400,000 or so clones, approximately 98.5% of which are singletons. The specimen was naive CD4+ T cells sorted from blood. Described subset: CD45RA+ positively selected. These receptor sequences come from a man aged 30-40 years in good health.

The rearrangement joins TRBV28 to TRBJ2-7; the D gene is possibly TRBD2 (5 bases). The CDR3 loop spans 14 amino acids. Trimming pared 7 bases from V and 2 bases from J, leaving 15 bases between. Germline V gives CDR1 MDHEN, CDR2 SYDVKM. The CDR3 sequence: CASNLRLATYEQYF. For the CDR3, the DNA is TGTGCCAGCAATCTCCGGCTAGCTACCTACGAGCAGTACTTC. The complete variable domain, with remaining parts taken from reference TRBV28 and TRBJ2-7, reads DVKVTQSSRYLVKRTGEKVFLECVQDMDHENMFWYRQDPGLGLRLIYFSYDVKMKEKGDIPEGYSVSREKKERFSLILESASTNQTSMYLCASNLRLATYEQYFGPGTRLTVT.

V is TRBV2 and J is TRBJ1-5, with 11 bases that match TRBD1. Trimming removed 6 bases from V and 7 bases from J; junction bases left unmatched: 2. Per the germline V gene, CDR1 is SNHLY and CDR2 is FYNNEI. The length of the CDR3 is 13 residues. CDR3 bases: TGTGCCAGCAGGGGACAGGGGGTACAGCCCCAGCATTTT. Translation: CASRGQGVQPQHF.

The V gene is TRBV4-3, the J gene TRBJ2-1; D perhaps matches TRBD2 (6 bases). The CDR3 extends over 13 amino acids. V lost 1 base and J 9 bases, leaving 10 bases between the germline ends. The germline V gene encodes CDR1 LGHNA and CDR2 YSLEER. In DNA form, the CDR3 reads TGCGCCAGCAGCCAAGGACTAGAGCGTGAGCAGTTCTTC. Protein sequence: CASSQGLEREQFF.

This sequence joins TRBV5-6 and TRBJ2-1; D unclear. V shed 5 bases and J shed 3 bases, with 9 bases lying between them. Looked up from germline, CDR1 is SGHDT and CDR2 is YYEEEE. This CDR3 is built from 13 residues. CDR3 nucleotide sequence: TGTGCCAGCAGTTGGGGTGACTACAATGAGCAGTTCTTC. The encoded protein is CASSWGDYNEQFF.

The rearrangement joins TRBV7-9 to TRBJ2-3; 8 bases line up with TRBD2. V gave up 3 bases and J gave up 1 base; unmatched junction bases: 3. Germline V gene sequence: CDR1 SEHNR, CDR2 FQNEAQ (reference sequence). This CDR3 has 15 residues. The DNA for the CDR3 is TGTGCCAGCAGCTTCCATAGCGGGGGCACAGATACGCAGTATTTT. Translated: CASSFHSGGTDTQYF.

This sequence joins TRBV4-3 and TRBJ2-1; 8 bases agree with TRBD2. Trimming at V came to 4 bases and at J to 2 bases, leaving 7 bases not matched to a gene. The CDR3 has 16 residues. Germline loops: CDR1 LGHNA, CDR2 YSLEER. The DNA for the CDR3 is TGCGCCAGCAGCCCGGAAACTAGCGGACCCTACAATGAGCAGTTCTTC. This gives the protein CASSPETSGPYNEQFF.

For this clone: At the DNA level, this CDR3 is encoded by other sequences in the same sample as well. This chain joins TRBV5-1 and TRBJ1-1; D unclear. The germline V and J ends were trimmed by 0 bases and 1 base, with 7 bases remaining between them. Germline V gene sequence: CDR1 SGHRS, CDR2 YFSETQ. The CDR3 covers 14 residues. The CDR3 nucleotides are TGCGCCAGCAGCTTGGTTCAGGCGAACACTGAAGCTTTCTTT. It translates to CASSLVQANTEAFF.

The rearrangement links TRBV4-2 to TRBJ1-5; D not certain. There are 17 residues in the CDR3. V was cut by 2 bases and J by 2 bases, with 16 bases left in between. The germline V gene has CDR1 LGHNA and CDR2 YNFKEQ. CDR3 loop: CASSQSLGKVGNQPQHF. CDR3 nucleotide sequence: TGTGCCAGCAGCCAATCGTTAGGGAAGGTGGGCAATCAGCCCCAGCATTTT.

The V gene is TRBV18, the J gene TRBJ1-1, with 9 positions matching TRBD1. This CDR3 has 16 residues. Germline V lookup: CDR1 KGHSH, CDR2 LQKENI. The V gene end was trimmed by 3 bases and the J gene end by 4 bases; junction bases not matched to a gene: 9. This chain's CDR3 is CASSPTTGGVRTEAFF. The CDR3 bases are TGTGCCAGCTCACCGACCACAGGGGGCGTTCGCACTGAAGCTTTCTTT.

The V and J genes are TRBV5-5 and TRBJ2-5, with D possibly being TRBD1 (6 bases). The CDR3 is made up of 14 amino acids. CDR1 is SGHKS and CDR2 is YYEKEE in the germline V gene (reference sequence). Trimming shortened V by 6 bases and J by 1 base, and 13 bases separated the two germline ends. The CDR3 region is CASKGQPTQETQYF. The CDR3 DNA reads TGTGCCAGCAAAGGACAGCCGACCCAAGAGACCCAGTACTTC.

This sequence joins TRBV30 and TRBJ2-3; 10 bases agree with TRBD2. The J segment lost 6 bases and the V segment lost 4 bases, leaving 7 bases of the junction unmatched. The germline gives CDR1 GTSNPN, CDR2 SVGIG (reference sequence). This CDR3 has 14 amino acids. CDR3 amino acids: CAWNDLAGADTQYF. CDR3 in DNA: TGTGCCTGGAATGACCTAGCGGGAGCGGATACGCAGTATTTT.

The chain has TRBV7-8 and TRBJ1-1; D is undetermined. CDR1 and CDR2 (germline): SGHVS, FQNEAQ. The CDR3 consists of 15 residues. V gave up 0 bases and J gave up 5 bases, with 13 bases separating them. CDR3 sequence reads: CASSLAQVGFTEAFF. CDR3 nucleotide sequence: TGTGCCAGCAGCTTAGCTCAGGTCGGTTTTACTGAAGCTTTCTTT. The full variable domain, with the rest looked up from reference TRBV7-8 and TRBJ1-1, is GAGVSQSPRYKVAKRGQDVALRCDPISGHVSLFWYQQALGQGPEFLTYFQNEAQLDKSGLPSDRFFAERPEGSVSTLKIQRTQQEDSAVYLCASSLAQVGFTEAFFGQGTRLTVV.

V gene TRBV27 combines with J gene TRBJ2-7; D perhaps matches TRBD2 (6 bases). V was trimmed by 7 bases and J by 6 bases, leaving 22 bases between them. Germline V gives CDR1 MNHEY, CDR2 SMNVEV (reference sequence). This CDR3 comprises 15 residues. The chain's CDR3 is CASIGRLGDVAEQYF. CDR3 in DNA: TGTGCCAGCATTGGTCGACTAGGAGACGTAGCCGAGCAGTACTTC.

The chain joins TRBV6-6 to TRBJ1-2; no clear D. The germline gives CDR1 MNHNY, CDR2 SVGAGI (reference sequence). V was trimmed by 7 bases and J by 4 bases, leaving 13 bases between them. CDR3 size: 13 residues. In DNA, the CDR3 is TGTGCCAGCAATCCAACAGTCCTCTATGGCTACACCTTC. Translation gives CASNPTVLYGYTF.

The CDR3 loop reads CASSFNGAQETQYF. The CDR3, as DNA: TGCGCCAGCAGCTTCAACGGTGCGCAAGAGACCCAGTACTTC. V is TRBV5-1 and J is TRBJ2-5; D is unresolved. Per the germline V gene, CDR1 is SGHRS and CDR2 is YFSETQ. This CDR3 region has 14 residues. V lost 2 bases, J lost 2 bases, and 10 bases lay in between.

This clone appeared once. V is TRBV14 and J is TRBJ2-2, with 7 bases that match TRBD1. The CDR3 extends over 14 amino acids. The ends lost 4 bases at V and 6 bases at J; junction bases unmatched: 5. Per the germline V gene, CDR1 is SGHDN and CDR2 is FVKESK. The DNA of the CDR3 is TGTGCCAGCAGCCGACTTGACAGGGCCGGGGAGCTGTTTTTT. This encodes CASSRLDRAGELFF.

V usage is TRBV28 and J usage is TRBJ2-3; D is unclear. Germline CDR1 is MDHEN and CDR2 is SYDVKM. The CDR3 has 14 amino acids. V lost 4 bases and J 5 bases, leaving 13 bases between the germline ends. The CDR3 coding sequence is TGTGCCAGCAGTTCTCTGGGGTACAGAGATACGCAGTATTTT. This encodes CASSSLGYRDTQYF.

Concerning this clone: The sample carries other DNA sequences with the same CDR3. This sequence joins TRBV10-3 and TRBJ2-7; no definite D call. CDR1 ENHRY and CDR2 SYGVKD come from the germline V gene. This CDR3 spans 13 amino acids. The V and J ends lost 6 bases and 2 bases respectively, with 11 bases between them. This CDR3 reads CAISLAATYEQYF. In DNA form, the CDR3 reads TGTGCCATCAGCCTGGCGGCAACCTACGAGCAGTACTTC.

The chain is built from TRBV7-6 and TRBJ2-3; D not resolved. Between the trimmed V and J ends, which lost 5 bases and 2 bases, there was a span of 20 bases. The CDR3 is made up of 17 amino acids. The germline V gene has CDR1 SGHVS and CDR2 FNYEAQ. The CDR3 bases are TGTGCCAGCAGCCCCCCCCTAGGTGGAGACTCCACAGATACGCAGTATTTT. It encodes CASSPPLGGDSTDTQYF.

On this clone itself: This sample includes further DNA sequences coding for the same CDR3. The chain has TRBV9 and TRBJ2-1; 12 bases map to TRBD2. V trimming: 1 base; J trimming: 7 bases; junction bases outside the gene matches: 3. The CDR3 loop spans 15 amino acids. The V gene's germline CDR1 is SGDLS and CDR2 YYNGEE. Written as DNA, the CDR3 is TGTGCCAGCAGCGTACGTCTAGCGGGAGGGAATGAGCAGTTCTTC. It encodes CASSVRLAGGNEQFF.

The chain carries TRBV19 and TRBJ1-5; 8 bases map to TRBD1. Germline CDR1 is LNHDA and CDR2 is SQIVND (reference sequence). The junction had 9 bases not matched to a gene; V was cut back by 6 bases and J by 5 bases. This CDR3 is built from 15 residues. Here the CDR3 reads CASSVGDRGHQPQHF. CDR3 nucleotides: TGTGCCAGTAGCGTGGGTGACAGGGGCCATCAGCCCCAGCATTTT. The whole variable domain, remainder taken from reference TRBV19 and TRBJ1-5, is DGGITQSPKYLFRKEGQNVTLSCEQNLNHDAMYWYRQDPGQGLRLIYYSQIVNDFQKGDIAEGYSVSREKKESFPLTVTSAQKNPTAFYLCASSVGDRGHQPQHFGDGTRLSIL.

The J gene is TRBJ2-7, the V gene TRBV2, with 8 bases aligning to TRBD1. Germline trimming cut 4 bases from V and 6 bases from J; bases unmatched to any gene: 11. The CDR3 length is 15 residues. Germline CDR1 and CDR2: SNHLY and FYNNEI. The CDR3 sequence: CASSGYGQGLSEQYF. CDR3 bases: TGTGCCAGCAGTGGTTATGGACAGGGACTTTCCGAGCAGTACTTC.

The chain couples TRBV27 to TRBJ1-2; a weak D match, TRBD1 (6 bases). CDR3 length equals 13 residues. Germline V gene data show CDR1 as MNHEY and CDR2 as SMNVEV (reference sequence). Trimming cost V 6 bases and J 8 bases, with 16 bases left between them. CDR3 region: CASRGSGGRGYTF. The CDR3 nucleotides read TGTGCCAGCAGGGGCTCTGGGGGGCGCGGCTACACCTTC.

The V call is TRBV28, the J call TRBJ1-1; possibly TRBD1 for D (5 bases). CDR3 length equals 11 residues. With 5 bases removed from V and 8 bases from J, the gap between germline ends came to 9 bases. Germline loops: CDR1 MDHEN, CDR2 SYDVKM. The DNA of the CDR3 is TGTGCCAGCAGTCCCCGGACAGAAGCTTTCTTT. It specifies CASSPRTEAFF.

CDR3 residues: CASSARPLAPEGNEQFF. CDR3 nucleotides: TGTGCCAGCAGTGCACGGCCTCTAGCGCCAGAAGGGAATGAGCAGTTCTTC. The genes are TRBV27 and TRBJ2-1; D might be TRBD2 (6 bases). CDR1 MNHEY and CDR2 SMNVEV come from the germline V gene (reference sequence). Trimming shortened V by 5 bases and J by 7 bases, and 24 bases separated the two germline ends. This CDR3 is 17 amino acids long.

The chain links TRBV2 to TRBJ2-7, with D possibly TRBD2 on 6 matching bases. Germline V gene lookup returns CDR1 SNHLY and CDR2 FYNNEI. The CDR3 has 14 residues. Trimming removed 2 bases at V and 1 base at J, with 9 bases between. This CDR3 is CASSEPGLSYEQYF. As DNA, the CDR3 is TGTGCCAGCAGTGAACCGGGACTTTCCTACGAGCAGTACTTC.

The chain combines TRBV18 with TRBJ2-1; 7 bases match TRBD1. Trimming removed 5 bases from V and 14 bases from J; junction bases left unmatched: 18. CDR1 KGHSH and CDR2 LQKENI come from the germline V gene. The CDR3 is 15 residues long. The CDR3 here is CASSSLKGAHSLEFF. The CDR3 region has the DNA TGTGCCAGCTCATCCCTCAAGGGGGCCCACTCTCTAGAGTTCTTC. The entire variable domain, with the rest obtained from reference TRBV18 and TRBJ2-1, is as follows: NAGVMQNPRHLVRRRGQEARLRCSPMKGHSHVYWYRQLPEEGLKFMVYLQKENIIDESGMPKERFSAEFPKEGPSILRIQQVVRGDSAAYFCASSSLKGAHSLEFFGPGTRLTVL.